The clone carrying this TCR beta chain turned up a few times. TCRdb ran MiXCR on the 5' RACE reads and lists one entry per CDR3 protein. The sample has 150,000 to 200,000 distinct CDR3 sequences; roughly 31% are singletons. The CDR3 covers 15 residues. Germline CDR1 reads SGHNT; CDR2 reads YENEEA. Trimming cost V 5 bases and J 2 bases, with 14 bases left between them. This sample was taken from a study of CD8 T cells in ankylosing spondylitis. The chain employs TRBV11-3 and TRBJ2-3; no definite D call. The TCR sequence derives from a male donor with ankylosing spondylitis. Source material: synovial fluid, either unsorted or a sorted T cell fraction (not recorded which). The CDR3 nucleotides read TGTGCCAGCAGCGCTCCCACATCCCCCACAGATACGCAGTATTTT. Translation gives CASSAPTSPTDTQYF. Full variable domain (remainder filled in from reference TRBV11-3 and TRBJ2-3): EAGVVQSPRYKIIEKKQPVAFWCNPISGHNTLYWYLQNLGQGPELLIRYENEEAVDDSQLPKDRFSAERLKGVDSTLKIQPAELGDSAVYLCASSAPTSPTDTQYFGPGTRLTVL.